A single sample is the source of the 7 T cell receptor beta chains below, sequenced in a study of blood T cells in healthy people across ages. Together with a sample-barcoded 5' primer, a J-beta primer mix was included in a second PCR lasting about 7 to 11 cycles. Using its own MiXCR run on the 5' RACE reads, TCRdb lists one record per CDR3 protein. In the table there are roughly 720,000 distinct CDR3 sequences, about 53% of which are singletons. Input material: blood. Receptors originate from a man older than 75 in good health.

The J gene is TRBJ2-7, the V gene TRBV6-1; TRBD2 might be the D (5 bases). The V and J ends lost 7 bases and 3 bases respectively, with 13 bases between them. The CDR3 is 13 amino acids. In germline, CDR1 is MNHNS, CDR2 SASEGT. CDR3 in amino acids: CASKFNGGYEQYF. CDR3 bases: TGTGCCAGCAAGTTTAACGGAGGCTACGAGCAGTACTTC.

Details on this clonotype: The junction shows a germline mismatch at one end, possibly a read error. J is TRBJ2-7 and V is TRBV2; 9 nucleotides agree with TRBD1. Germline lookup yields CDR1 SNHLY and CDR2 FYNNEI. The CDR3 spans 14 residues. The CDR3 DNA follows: TGTGCCAGCAGTGGGGACAGGGTCTCCTACGGGCAGTACTTC. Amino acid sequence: CASSGDRVSYGQYF.

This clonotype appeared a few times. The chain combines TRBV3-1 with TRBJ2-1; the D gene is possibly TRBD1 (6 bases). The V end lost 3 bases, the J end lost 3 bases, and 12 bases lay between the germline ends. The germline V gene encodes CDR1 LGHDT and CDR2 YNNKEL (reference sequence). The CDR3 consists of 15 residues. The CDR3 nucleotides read TGTGCCAGCAGCCAGGACAGTCTCCACTACAATGAGCAGTTCTTC. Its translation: CASSQDSLHYNEQFF.

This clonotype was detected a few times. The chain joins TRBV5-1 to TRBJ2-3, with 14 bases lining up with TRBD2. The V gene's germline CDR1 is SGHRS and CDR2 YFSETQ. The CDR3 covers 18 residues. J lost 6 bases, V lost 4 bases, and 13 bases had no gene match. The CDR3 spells CASSGGVGTSGSRDTQYF. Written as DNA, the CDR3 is TGCGCCAGCAGCGGGGGAGTTGGGACTAGCGGGAGTAGGGATACGCAGTATTTT.

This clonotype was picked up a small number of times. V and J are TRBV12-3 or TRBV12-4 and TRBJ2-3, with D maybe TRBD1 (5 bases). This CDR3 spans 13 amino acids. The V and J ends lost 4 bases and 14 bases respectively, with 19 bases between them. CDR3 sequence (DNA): TGTGCCAGCAGTTCCCACCCCCAGGGATACGCGTATTTT. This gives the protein CASSSHPQGYAYF.

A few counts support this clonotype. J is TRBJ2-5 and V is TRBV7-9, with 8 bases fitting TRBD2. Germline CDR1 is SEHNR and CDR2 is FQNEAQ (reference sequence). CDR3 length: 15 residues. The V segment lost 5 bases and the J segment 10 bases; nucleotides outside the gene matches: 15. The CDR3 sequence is CASSNKTGTGGDQYF. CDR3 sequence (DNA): TGTGCCAGCAGCAATAAAACCGGGACCGGGGGGGACCAGTACTTC. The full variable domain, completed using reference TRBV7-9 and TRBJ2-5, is DTGVSQNPRHKITKRGQNVTFRCDPISEHNRLYWYRQTLGQGPEFLTYFQNEAQLEKSRLLSDRFSAERPKGSFSTLEIQRTEQGDSAMYLCASSNKTGTGGDQYFGPGTRLLVL.

This chain's CDR3 is CASSGRFGSNQPQHF. CDR3 DNA sequence: TGTGCCAGCAGTGGGAGGTTTGGGAGCAATCAGCCCCAGCATTTT. The rearrangement joins TRBV6-1 to TRBJ1-5; D unclear. Germline CDR1 and CDR2: MNHNS and SASEGT. V lost 4 bases to trimming and J lost 1 base, with 11 bases between them. CDR3 length equals 15 residues.